Reported below is one T cell receptor beta chain. No antigen is known for it. A junction end diverges from the germline sequence, so it may reflect a read error. Within the sample, other DNA sequences also encode this same CDR3. PCR used 60 Vbeta primers and 13 Jbeta primers. Clones were read by immunoSEQ multiplex PCR, and TCRdb kept only the in-frame ones, dropping some. Recorded for this sample: tens of thousands of clones. Germline-derived CDR1 and CDR2 are LNHDA and SQIVND (reference sequence). The CDR3 covers 15 residues. This entry comes from a study of cytomegalovirus exposure and HLA in healthy donors. Findings and limits, study-wide: A later analysis by the authors found several of the most significant clusters apparently linked to common viral pathogens. Association with HLA alleles at 0.05 false discovery rate was found for roughly 17,000 TCR beta sequences in a later analysis.

The V gene is TRBV19, the J gene TRBJ1-1; 11 bases align to TRBD1. Sequencing used PBMCs. This receptor was obtained from a male donor in good health and CMV-seronegative. The CDR3 DNA follows: TGTGCCAGTAGTCCGGACAGGGGGCGAGTCGCTGAAGCTTTTTTT. Protein sequence: CASSPDRGRVAEAFF.